The 32 T cell receptor beta chains listed next were all sequenced from one sample in a study of T cell responses to AZD1222 COVID-19 vaccine (dated by TCRdb to about 2021). Receptor amplification or capture employed the immunoSEQ multiplex PCR assay. TCRdb retrieved this table from immuneACCESS and kept in-frame rearrangements only. Not all clones are present; in checked studies, unresolved V genes account for under half, and no reason is known for the remainder. This sample gives some 190,000 clones in total; more than 80% of them show up just once. The ten largest clones represent 6.5% to 8.5% of the sample. The sample's time point, from its label and the paper: baseline before first vaccination. Source: peripheral blood, taken on day 0 of AZD1222 vaccination. These receptors were obtained from an adult in good health.

This clone was recorded only once. The chain recombines TRBV6-5 with TRBJ2-1, with 10 positions matching TRBD1. Per germline, CDR1 MNHEY and CDR2 SVGAGI. The CDR3 is 15 residues long. The trim removed 0 bases at V and 7 bases at J, leaving 3 bases unmatched. The CDR3 DNA sequence: TGTGCCAGCAGTTACTCGGGACAGGGGTTGAATGAGCAGTTCTTC. Encoded protein: CASSYSGQGLNEQFF.

The chain combines TRBV5-1 with TRBJ2-5, with a possible D match to TRBD2 (6 bases). V shed 3 bases and J shed 1 base, with 10 bases lying between them. The CDR3 has 14 amino acids. The germline gives CDR1 SGHRS, CDR2 YFSETQ. CDR3 nucleotide sequence: TGCGCCAGCAGCTGGAGGGAACCCCAAGAGACCCAGTACTTC. It specifies CASSWREPQETQYF.

J is TRBJ2-5 and V is TRBV9; no clear D gene. Germline values: CDR1 SGDLS, CDR2 YYNGEE. V lost 2 bases, J lost 5 bases, and 10 bases lay in between. The CDR3 has 13 residues. CDR3 nucleotide sequence: TGTGCCAGCAGCGTGTCTACCCAGGAGACCCAGTACTTC. Its protein is CASSVSTQETQYF.

This clone was found once. The rearrangement joins TRBV7-8 to TRBJ1-1, with D possibly being TRBD1 (6 bases). There are 15 residues in the CDR3. Germline loops: CDR1 SGHVS, CDR2 FQNEAQ. V was trimmed by 2 bases and J by 3 bases, leaving 13 bases between them. The CDR3 loop reads CASSLTRTADTEAFF. DNA of the CDR3: TGTGCCAGCAGCTTAACGAGGACAGCGGACACTGAAGCTTTCTTT.

This clone has only a few counts. This rearrangement joins TRBV20-1 to TRBJ2-5, with a tentative D call TRBD2 (6 bases). The V gene lost 3 bases and the J gene lost 4 bases, with 15 bases spanning the gap. CDR3 length: 14 amino acids. Germline V gene lookup returns CDR1 DFQATT and CDR2 SNEGSKA (reference sequence). CDR3 amino acids: CSASLSGLLETQYF. DNA for the CDR3: TGCAGTGCTAGTTTGTCGGGACTCCTAGAGACCCAGTACTTC.

CDR3 residues: CASSVALLGAPSDTQYF. CDR3 sequence (DNA): TGTGCCAGCAGCGTAGCGCTGTTGGGGGCGCCATCAGATACGCAGTATTTT. The rearrangement uses TRBV9 and TRBJ2-3, with D possibly TRBD1 on 6 matching bases. V lost 0 bases to trimming and J lost 4 bases, with 18 bases between them. The germline V gene has CDR1 SGDLS and CDR2 YYNGEE. CDR3 length: 17 amino acids.

The chain carries TRBV10-3 and TRBJ2-7; D not resolved. The CDR3 covers 11 residues. Germline V gene lookup returns CDR1 ENHRY and CDR2 SYGVKD. Trimming left V 4 bases short and J 3 bases short, with 4 bases between. CDR3 loop: CAISAHYEQYF. The CDR3 DNA is TGTGCCATCAGTGCTCACTACGAGCAGTACTTC.

For the CDR3, the DNA is TGTGCCAGCAGCTTTGGACGTGCCTACGAGCAGTACGTC. Protein sequence: CASSFGRAYEQYV. The J gene is TRBJ2-7, the V gene TRBV11-2; no clear D gene. The CDR3 spans 13 residues. V was trimmed by 3 bases and J by 2 bases, leaving 8 bases between them. CDR1 and CDR2 (germline): SGHAT, FQNNGV.

This clone was counted only a few times. The rearrangement joins TRBV27 to TRBJ1-6; 7 nucleotides agree with TRBD1. Germline lookup yields CDR1 MNHEY and CDR2 SMNVEV (reference sequence). With 3 bases clipped from V and 0 bases from J, the junction kept 8 bases outside the gene matches. This CDR3 spans 18 amino acids. CDR3 in amino acids: CASSFRTGFSSYNSPLHF. The CDR3, as DNA: TGTGCCAGCAGTTTCCGGACAGGATTTAGCTCCTATAATTCACCCCTCCACTTT.

This chain joins TRBV9 and TRBJ1-6; D gene uncertain. The germline gives CDR1 SGDLS, CDR2 YYNGEE. The ends were cut back, 1 base at V and 7 bases at J, with 12 bases in the middle. The CDR3 has 15 amino acids. The CDR3 coding sequence is TGTGCCAGCAGCGTAAGTCGGGTGGGAAATTCACCCCTCCACTTT. Its protein product is CASSVSRVGNSPLHF.

The gene calls are TRBV4-2 and TRBJ2-7; D is possibly TRBD1 (5 bases). V dropped 2 bases and J dropped 6 bases, with 14 bases sitting between them. Germline V CDR1 and CDR2: LGHNA, YNFKEQ. The CDR3 consists of 14 residues. CDR3 in amino acids: CASSQIGRGSEQYF. CDR3 nucleotide sequence: TGTGCCAGCAGCCAAATAGGTAGGGGATCCGAGCAGTACTTC.

Written as DNA, the CDR3 is TGTGCCAGCAGCCCTCATAACACCGGGGAGCTGTTTTTT. Residues: CASSPHNTGELFF. V and J are TRBV5-6 and TRBJ2-2; D gene unclear. The CDR3 is 13 residues long. The V and J ends lost 4 bases and 2 bases respectively, with 6 bases between them. Per the germline V gene, CDR1 is SGHDT and CDR2 is YYEEEE.

V is TRBV4-2 and J is TRBJ1-6; D is ambiguous. CDR3 length: 15 residues. V lost 0 bases and J 8 bases, leaving 11 bases between the germline ends. Germline V lookup: CDR1 LGHNA, CDR2 YNFKEQ. CDR3 amino acids: CASSQDGLGDSPLHF. Here the CDR3 DNA reads TGTGCCAGCAGCCAAGATGGGCTTGGGGATTCACCCCTCCACTTT.

This chain connects TRBV7-9 to TRBJ2-3; TRBD2 matches at 8 bases. The J segment lost 3 bases and the V segment lost 3 bases, leaving 11 bases of the junction unmatched. The V gene's germline CDR1 is SEHNR and CDR2 FQNEAQ (reference sequence). This CDR3 is built from 17 residues. The CDR3 loop is CASSFLLAGLATDTQYF. The CDR3 bases are TGTGCCAGCAGCTTTTTATTAGCAGGACTAGCAACAGATACGCAGTATTTT.

This clone appeared once. This chain connects TRBV19 to TRBJ2-7; perhaps TRBD1 as D (6 bases). The germline V and J ends were trimmed by 3 bases and 5 bases, with 17 bases remaining between them. The CDR3 is 15 amino acids. Germline CDR1 is LNHDA and CDR2 is SQIVND (reference sequence). CDR3 DNA: TGTGCCAGTAGTATGAACGACAGGTTCGGGAACGAGCAGTACGTC. This translates into CASSMNDRFGNEQYV.

The genes are TRBV20-1 and TRBJ1-4, with D possibly TRBD1 on 5 matching bases. Germline V gene data show CDR1 as DFQATT and CDR2 as SNEGSKA (reference sequence). The CDR3 is made up of 14 amino acids. Trimming took off 5 bases at V and 12 bases at J, with 22 bases between the two ends. This chain's CDR3 is CSAGGPQAWGELFF. Written as DNA, the CDR3 is TGCAGTGCTGGTGGTCCCCAGGCCTGGGGGGAACTGTTTTTT.

The chain carries TRBV20-1 and TRBJ2-5; either TRBD1 or TRBD2 may supply D (6 bases each). The CDR3 runs to 11 residues. Trimming left V 3 bases short and J 5 bases short, with 7 bases between. Germline V CDR1 and CDR2: DFQATT, SNEGSKA (reference sequence). The CDR3 coding sequence is TGCAGTGCTAGCGGGGGCGAGACCCAGTACTTC. It yields the protein CSASGGETQYF.

The chain links TRBV4-3 to TRBJ2-7; 9 positions match TRBD1. The CDR3 length is 14 residues. Germline CDR1 reads LGHNA; CDR2 reads YSLEER. Trimming removed 4 bases from V and 2 bases from J; junction bases left unmatched: 3. The CDR3 region is CASSPRQGAYEQYF. CDR3 coding DNA: TGCGCCAGCAGCCCGCGACAGGGGGCCTACGAGCAGTACTTC.

This clone was seen just once. This rearrangement joins TRBV9 to TRBJ1-6, with D perhaps matching TRBD1 (5 bases). The CDR3 covers 15 residues. Trimming shortened V by 2 bases and J by 0 bases, and 6 bases separated the two germline ends. Germline CDR1 is SGDLS and CDR2 is YYNGEE. For the CDR3, the DNA is TGTGCCAGCAGCGTTCAGGGCTCCTATAATTCACCCCTCCACTTT. This encodes CASSVQGSYNSPLHF.

This chain links TRBV11-1 with TRBJ2-1; a possible D gene is TRBD2 (7 bases). The V gene's germline CDR1 is SGHAT and CDR2 FQDESV (reference sequence). This CDR3 comprises 14 residues. V gave up 7 bases and J gave up 3 bases, with 13 bases separating them. The CDR3, as DNA: TGTGCCAGCACCCGGGGGGCTTTCTACAATGAGCAGTTCTTC. Translation gives CASTRGAFYNEQFF.

The chain carries TRBV12-5 and TRBJ2-1; tentatively, D is TRBD2 (6 bases). V was cut by 3 bases and J by 2 bases, with 11 bases left in between. The germline CDR1 and CDR2 sequences are LGHNT and FRNRAP. CDR3 length equals 15 residues. The CDR3 sequence is CASGFGGVTYNEQFF. DNA of the CDR3: TGTGCTAGTGGTTTCGGCGGGGTAACCTACAATGAGCAGTTCTTC.

The chain has TRBV4-1 and TRBJ1-1; D is ambiguous. Germline V gives CDR1 MGHRA, CDR2 YSYEKL. The length of the CDR3 is 11 residues. Trimming took 1 base from V and 4 from J, leaving 1 base between them. The CDR3 DNA is TGCGCCAGCAGCCAAGCCACTGAAGCTTTCTTT. Protein sequence: CASSQATEAFF.

The chain carries TRBV23-1 and TRBJ1-6, with 8 bases matching TRBD1. TRBV23-1 counts as an open reading frame of uncertain function. The CDR3 covers 21 residues. Trimming removed 3 bases from V and 1 base from J; junction bases left unmatched: 17. The CDR3 here is CASSQVSQGAGEKSYNSPLHF. In DNA form, the CDR3 reads TGCGCCAGCAGTCAGGTTAGTCAGGGGGCGGGGGAAAAGTCCTATAATTCACCCCTCCACTTT.

The J gene is TRBJ1-2, the V gene TRBV7-2; a weak D match, TRBD1 (5 bases). The germline V and J ends were trimmed by 3 bases and 6 bases, with 17 bases remaining between them. Per germline, CDR1 SGHTA and CDR2 FQGNSA. This CDR3 is 15 amino acids long. CDR3 residues: CASSFPGGFGNGYTF. The CDR3 DNA follows: TGTGCCAGCAGCTTTCCCGGGGGGTTCGGGAATGGCTACACCTTC. Complete variable domain (other parts from reference TRBV7-2 and TRBJ1-2): GAGVSQSPSNKVTEKGKDVELRCDPISGHTALYWYRQSLGQGLEFLIYFQGNSAPDKSGLPSDRFSAERTGGSVSTLTIQRTQQEDSAVYLCASSFPGGFGNGYTFGSGTRLTVV.

In this sample, this clone turned up a few times. The chain couples TRBV27 to TRBJ2-7, with 9 bases that match TRBD1. V trimming: 5 bases; J trimming: 5 bases; junction bases outside the gene matches: 10. This CDR3 contains 15 residues. The germline V gene encodes CDR1 MNHEY and CDR2 SMNVEV (reference sequence). The CDR3 sequence is CASSHLGTGYHEQYF. DNA for the CDR3: TGTGCCAGCAGTCACCTAGGGACAGGGTACCACGAGCAGTACTTC.

The chain uses TRBV19 and TRBJ1-5; 9 bases are shared with TRBD1. Losses at the gene ends were 7 bases for V and 1 base for J; bases not matched to a gene: 8. There are 16 residues in the CDR3. Germline V gene lookup returns CDR1 LNHDA and CDR2 SQIVND (reference sequence). The CDR3 sequence: CASNPLQGASNQPQHF. For the CDR3, the DNA is TGTGCCAGTAACCCCCTACAGGGGGCAAGCAATCAGCCCCAGCATTTT.

A single count supports this clone. The chain combines TRBV9 with TRBJ2-1, with 11 bases matching TRBD2. This CDR3 is built from 16 residues. Looked up from germline, CDR1 is SGDLS and CDR2 is YYNGEE. J lost 3 bases, V lost 3 bases, and 5 bases had no gene match. Here the CDR3 reads CASSGRGTSGYNEQFF. The CDR3 DNA is TGTGCCAGCAGCGGGAGGGGGACTAGCGGCTACAATGAGCAGTTCTTC.

The rearrangement uses TRBV24-1 and TRBJ2-3; 12 nucleotides agree with TRBD2. Germline V CDR1 and CDR2: KGHDR, SFDVKD. The CDR3 has 16 amino acids. Germline trimming cut 4 bases from V and 6 bases from J; bases unmatched to any gene: 7. CDR3 protein: CATSDPGLAGSDTQYF. CDR3 sequence (DNA): TGTGCCACCAGTGACCCCGGACTAGCGGGGTCCGATACGCAGTATTTT.

This clone occurred once. The genes are TRBV19 and TRBJ2-4, with a possible D match to TRBD2 (6 bases). This CDR3 spans 14 amino acids. Trimming removed 3 bases from V and 7 bases from J, with 13 bases in between. Per germline, CDR1 LNHDA and CDR2 SQIVND (reference sequence). The CDR3 DNA is TGTGCCAGTAGTATTTTGGCGGGGCAGAACATTCAGTACTTC. Protein sequence: CASSILAGQNIQYF.

The chain links TRBV6-2 or TRBV6-3 to TRBJ1-2, with a tentative D call TRBD1 (5 bases). Trimming stripped 4 bases from V and 1 base from J, with 22 bases between. CDR3 size: 18 residues. Germline CDR1 MNHEY, CDR2 SVGEGT. For the CDR3, the DNA is TGTGCCAGCAGTTCTCAATACACCGGGACCGGGTATAACTATGGCTACACCTTC. The encoded protein is CASSSQYTGTGYNYGYTF.

The V call is TRBV27, the J call TRBJ1-2; D not certain. Trimming took off 4 bases at V and 1 base at J, with 16 bases between the two ends. The germline gives CDR1 MNHEY, CDR2 SMNVEV (reference sequence). The CDR3 runs 16 residues. The CDR3 protein is CASSSRGENINYGYTF. Here the CDR3 DNA reads TGTGCCAGCAGTTCCCGGGGAGAGAATATTAACTATGGCTACACCTTC.

V gene TRBV6-5 combines with J gene TRBJ1-4; 7 nucleotides line up with TRBD1. Germline trimming cut 5 bases from V and 5 bases from J; bases unmatched to any gene: 5. This CDR3 comprises 14 residues. Looked up from germline, CDR1 is MNHEY and CDR2 is SVGAGI. CDR3 protein: CASSTGDANEKLFF. In DNA form, the CDR3 reads TGTGCCAGCAGTACAGGGGATGCCAATGAAAAACTGTTTTTT.